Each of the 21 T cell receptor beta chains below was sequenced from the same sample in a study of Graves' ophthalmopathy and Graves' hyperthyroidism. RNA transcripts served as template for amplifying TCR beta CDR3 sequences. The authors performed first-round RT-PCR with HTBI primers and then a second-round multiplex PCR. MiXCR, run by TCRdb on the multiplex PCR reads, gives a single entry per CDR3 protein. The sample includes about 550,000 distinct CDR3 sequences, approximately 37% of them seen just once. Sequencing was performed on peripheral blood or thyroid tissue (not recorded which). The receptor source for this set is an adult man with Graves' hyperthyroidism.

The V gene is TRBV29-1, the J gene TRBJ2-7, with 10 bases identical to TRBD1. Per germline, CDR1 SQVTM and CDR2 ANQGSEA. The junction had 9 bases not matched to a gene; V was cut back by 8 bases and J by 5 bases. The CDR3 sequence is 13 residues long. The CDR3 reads CSTTGTGVHEQYF. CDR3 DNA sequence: TGCAGCACGACCGGGACAGGGGTCCACGAGCAGTACTTC.

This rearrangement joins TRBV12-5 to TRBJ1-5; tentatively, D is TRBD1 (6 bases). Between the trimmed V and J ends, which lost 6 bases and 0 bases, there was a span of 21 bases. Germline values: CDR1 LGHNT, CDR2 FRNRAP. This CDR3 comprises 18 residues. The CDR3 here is CASGPSPGALYSNQPQHF. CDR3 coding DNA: TGTGCTAGTGGCCCTTCACCGGGGGCCCTCTATAGCAATCAGCCCCAGCATTTT.

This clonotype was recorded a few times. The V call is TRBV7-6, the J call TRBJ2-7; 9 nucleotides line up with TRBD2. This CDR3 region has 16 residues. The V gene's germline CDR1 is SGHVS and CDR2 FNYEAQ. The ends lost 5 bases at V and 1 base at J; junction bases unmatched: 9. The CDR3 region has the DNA TGTGCCAGCAGCGTTGGGTCGCTAGCGGGATCCTACGAGCAGTACTTC. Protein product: CASSVGSLAGSYEQYF.

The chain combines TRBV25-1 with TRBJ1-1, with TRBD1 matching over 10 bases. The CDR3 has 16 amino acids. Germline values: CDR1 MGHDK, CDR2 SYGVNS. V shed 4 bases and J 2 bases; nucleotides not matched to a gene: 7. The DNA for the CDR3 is TGTGCCAGCAGTGGGAAGGGGACAGGGGAAAACACTGAAGCTTTCTTT. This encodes CASSGKGTGENTEAFF.

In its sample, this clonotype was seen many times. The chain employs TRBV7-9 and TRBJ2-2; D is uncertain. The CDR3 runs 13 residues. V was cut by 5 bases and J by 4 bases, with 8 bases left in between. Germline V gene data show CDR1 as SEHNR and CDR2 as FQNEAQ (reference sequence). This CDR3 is CASSPSFTGELFF. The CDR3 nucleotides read TGTGCCAGCAGCCCGAGCTTCACCGGGGAGCTGTTTTTT.

CDR3: CAISDSIGTDNEAFF. The CDR3 DNA is TGTGCCATCAGTGACTCAATCGGGACTGACAATGAAGCTTTCTTT. The J gene is TRBJ1-1, the V gene TRBV10-3; D might be TRBD1 (5 bases). The germline CDR1 and CDR2 sequences are ENHRY and SYGVKD. This CDR3 region has 15 residues. Trimming removed 3 bases at V and 7 bases at J, with 18 bases between.

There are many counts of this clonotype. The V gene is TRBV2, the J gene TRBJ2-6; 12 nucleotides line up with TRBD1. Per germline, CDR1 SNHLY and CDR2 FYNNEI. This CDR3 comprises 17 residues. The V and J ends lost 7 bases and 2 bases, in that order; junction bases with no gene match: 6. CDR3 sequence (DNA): TGTGCCAGCACCCGGGACAGGGGGCCCGCTGGGGCCAACGTCCTGACTTTC. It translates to CASTRDRGPAGANVLTF. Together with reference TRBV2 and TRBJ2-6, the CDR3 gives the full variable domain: EPEVTQTPSHQVTQMGQEVILRCVPISNHLYFYWYRQILGQKVEFLVSFYNNEISEKSEIFDDQFSVERPDGSNFTLKIRSTKLEDSAMYFCASTRDRGPAGANVLTFGAGSRLTVL.

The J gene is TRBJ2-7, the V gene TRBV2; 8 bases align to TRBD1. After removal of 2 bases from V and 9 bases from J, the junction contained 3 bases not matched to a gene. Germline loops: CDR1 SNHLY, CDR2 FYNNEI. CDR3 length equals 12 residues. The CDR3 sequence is CASSESRGRQYF. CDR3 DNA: TGTGCCAGCAGTGAAAGCAGGGGGCGGCAGTACTTC. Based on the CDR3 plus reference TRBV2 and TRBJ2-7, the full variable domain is EPEVTQTPSHQVTQMGQEVILRCVPISNHLYFYWYRQILGQKVEFLVSFYNNEISEKSEIFDDQFSVERPDGSNFTLKIRSTKLEDSAMYFCASSESRGRQYFGPGTRLTVT.

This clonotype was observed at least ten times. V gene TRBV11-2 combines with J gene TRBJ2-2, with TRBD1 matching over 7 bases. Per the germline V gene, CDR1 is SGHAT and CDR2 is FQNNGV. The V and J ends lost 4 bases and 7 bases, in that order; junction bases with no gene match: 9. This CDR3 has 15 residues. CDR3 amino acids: CASSSPFPGGGELFF. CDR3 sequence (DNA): TGTGCCAGCAGCTCTCCGTTCCCAGGGGGCGGGGAGCTGTTTTTT. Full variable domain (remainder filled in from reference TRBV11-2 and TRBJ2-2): EAGVAQSPRYKIIEKRQSVAFWCNPISGHATLYWYQQILGQGPKLLIQFQNNGVVDDSQLPKDRFSAERLKGVDSTLKIQPAKLEDSAVYLCASSSPFPGGGELFFGEGSRLTVL.

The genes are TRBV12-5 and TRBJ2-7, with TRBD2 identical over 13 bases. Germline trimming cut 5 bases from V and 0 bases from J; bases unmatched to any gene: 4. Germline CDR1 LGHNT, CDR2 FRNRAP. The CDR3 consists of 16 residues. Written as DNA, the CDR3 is TGTGCTAGTGGTACCCGACTAGCGGGAGGCTCCTACGAGCAGTACTTC. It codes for CASGTRLAGGSYEQYF.

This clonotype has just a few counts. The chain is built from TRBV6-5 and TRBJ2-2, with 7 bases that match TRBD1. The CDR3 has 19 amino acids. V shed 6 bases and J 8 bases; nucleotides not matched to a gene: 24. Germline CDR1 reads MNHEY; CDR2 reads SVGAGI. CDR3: CASRHTLGETGSKVGELFF. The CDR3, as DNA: TGTGCCAGCAGACACACCCTCGGGGAGACAGGGAGTAAGGTGGGGGAGCTGTTTTTT.

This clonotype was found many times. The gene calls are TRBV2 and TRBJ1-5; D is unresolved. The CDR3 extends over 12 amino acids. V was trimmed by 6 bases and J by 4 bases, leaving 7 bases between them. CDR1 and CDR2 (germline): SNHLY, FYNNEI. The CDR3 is CASRARNQPQHF. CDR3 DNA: TGTGCCAGCAGGGCCAGAAATCAGCCCCAGCATTTT.

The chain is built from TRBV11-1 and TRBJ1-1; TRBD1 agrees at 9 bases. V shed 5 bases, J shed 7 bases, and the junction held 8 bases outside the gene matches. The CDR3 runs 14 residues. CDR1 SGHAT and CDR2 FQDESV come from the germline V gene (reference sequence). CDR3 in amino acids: CASSGQGSSREAFF. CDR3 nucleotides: TGTGCCAGCAGCGGACAGGGGTCCAGCCGTGAAGCTTTCTTT. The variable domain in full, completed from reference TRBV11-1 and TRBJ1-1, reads EAEVAQSPRYKITEKSQAVAFWCDPISGHATLYWYRQILGQGPELLVQFQDESVVDDSQLPKDRFSAERLKGVDSTLKIQPAELGDSAMYLCASSGQGSSREAFFGQGTRLTVV.

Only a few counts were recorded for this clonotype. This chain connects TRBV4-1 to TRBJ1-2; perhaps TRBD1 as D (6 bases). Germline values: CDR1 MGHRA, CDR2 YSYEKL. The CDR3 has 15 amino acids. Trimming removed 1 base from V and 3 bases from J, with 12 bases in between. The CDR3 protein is CASSQVAGEDYGYTF. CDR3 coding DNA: TGCGCCAGCAGCCAAGTCGCAGGGGAGGACTATGGCTACACCTTC.

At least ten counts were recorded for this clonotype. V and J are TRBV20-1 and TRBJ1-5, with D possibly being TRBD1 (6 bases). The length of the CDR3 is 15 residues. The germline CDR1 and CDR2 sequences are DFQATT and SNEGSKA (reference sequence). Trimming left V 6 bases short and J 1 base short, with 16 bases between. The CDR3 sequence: CSAVGGQGSNQPQHF. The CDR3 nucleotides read TGCAGTGCCGTAGGGGGGCAGGGGAGCAATCAGCCCCAGCATTTT.

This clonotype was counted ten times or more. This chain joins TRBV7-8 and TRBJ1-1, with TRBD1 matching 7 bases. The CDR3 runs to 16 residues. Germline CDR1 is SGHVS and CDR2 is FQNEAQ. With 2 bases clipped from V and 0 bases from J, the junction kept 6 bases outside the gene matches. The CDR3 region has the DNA TGTGCCAGCAGCTTACAGGAAGGGGGCCTGAACACTGAAGCTTTCTTT. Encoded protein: CASSLQEGGLNTEAFF.

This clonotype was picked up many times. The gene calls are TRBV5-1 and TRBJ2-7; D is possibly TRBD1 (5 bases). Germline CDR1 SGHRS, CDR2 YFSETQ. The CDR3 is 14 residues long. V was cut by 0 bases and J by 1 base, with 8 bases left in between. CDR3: CASSLDRRSYEQYF. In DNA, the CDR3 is TGCGCCAGCAGCTTGGACAGGCGGTCCTACGAGCAGTACTTC.

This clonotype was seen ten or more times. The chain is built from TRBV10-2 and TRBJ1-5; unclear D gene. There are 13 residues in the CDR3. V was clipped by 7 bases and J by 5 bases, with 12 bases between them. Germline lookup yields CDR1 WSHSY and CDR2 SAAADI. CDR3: CASTNDGDQPQHF. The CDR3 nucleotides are TGCGCCAGCACTAATGACGGGGATCAGCCCCAGCATTTT.

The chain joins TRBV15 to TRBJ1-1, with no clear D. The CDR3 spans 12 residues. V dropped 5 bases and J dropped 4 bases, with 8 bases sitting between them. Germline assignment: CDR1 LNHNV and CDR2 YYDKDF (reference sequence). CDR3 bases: TGTGCCACCAGCGTCGGCGTCACTGAAGCTTTCTTT. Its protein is CATSVGVTEAFF.

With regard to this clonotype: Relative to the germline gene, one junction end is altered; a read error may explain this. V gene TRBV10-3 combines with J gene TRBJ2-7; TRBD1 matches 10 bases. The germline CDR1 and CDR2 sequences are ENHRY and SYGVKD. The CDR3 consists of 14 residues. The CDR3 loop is CAISPGTGVYGQYF. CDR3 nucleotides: TGTGCCATCAGTCCCGGGACAGGGGTTTACGGGCAGTACTTC.

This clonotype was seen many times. The chain's CDR3 is CASSASQGYGYTF. The CDR3 DNA follows: TGTGCCAGCAGTGCGAGCCAGGGCTATGGCTACACCTTC. The chain joins TRBV9 to TRBJ1-2; a possible D gene is TRBD1 (5 bases). The CDR3 totals 13 residues. Looked up from germline, CDR1 is SGDLS and CDR2 is YYNGEE. The V and J ends lost 5 bases and 4 bases respectively, with 12 bases between them.